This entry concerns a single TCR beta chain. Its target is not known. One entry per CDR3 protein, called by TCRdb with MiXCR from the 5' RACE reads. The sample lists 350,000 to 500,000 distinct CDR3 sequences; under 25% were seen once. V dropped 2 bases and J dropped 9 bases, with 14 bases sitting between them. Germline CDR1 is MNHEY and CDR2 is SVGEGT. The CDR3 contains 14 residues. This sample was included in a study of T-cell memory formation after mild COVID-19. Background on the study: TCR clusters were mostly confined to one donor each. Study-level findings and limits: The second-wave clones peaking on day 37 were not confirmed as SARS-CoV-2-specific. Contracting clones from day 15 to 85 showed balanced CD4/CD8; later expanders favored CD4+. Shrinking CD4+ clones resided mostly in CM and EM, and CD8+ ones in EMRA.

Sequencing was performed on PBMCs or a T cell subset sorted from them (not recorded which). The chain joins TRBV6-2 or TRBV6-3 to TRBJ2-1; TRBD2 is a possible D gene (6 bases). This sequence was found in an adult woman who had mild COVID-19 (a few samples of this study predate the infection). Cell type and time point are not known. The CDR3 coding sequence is TGTGCCAGCAGTTACATCGGGAGAGCGCCTGAGCAGTTCTTC. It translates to CASSYIGRAPEQFF.